Listed here are 28 T cell receptor beta chains from one sample, sequenced in a study of control samples from healthy donors and cancer patients. Generated by immunoSEQ multiplex PCR, the TCRdb table keeps only in-frame clones and is missing some. The table includes roughly 100,000 clones, around 88% detected once. The sequencing input was blood. The source is a man aged 25 to 40 in good health.

In this sample, this clone turned up once. J is TRBJ2-7 and V is TRBV7-9; 7 bases are a match to TRBD2. The germline V gene has CDR1 SEHNR and CDR2 FQNEAQ (reference sequence). V gave up 3 bases and J gave up 5 bases; unmatched junction bases: 4. The CDR3 runs to 13 residues. This CDR3 reads CASSLGTTHEQYF. In DNA, the CDR3 is TGTGCCAGCAGCTTGGGGACTACCCACGAGCAGTACTTC.

The chain combines TRBV30 with TRBJ2-7; 10 bases match TRBD1. Germline V CDR1 and CDR2: GTSNPN, SVGIG (reference sequence). V was pared by 2 bases and J by 3 bases, with 7 bases of the junction left unmatched. CDR3 size: 15 residues. The DNA of the CDR3 is TGTGCCTGGAGTCCCCGGGACAGGGGATTCTACGAGCAGTACTTC. Its translation: CAWSPRDRGFYEQYF.

The rearrangement uses TRBV7-3 and TRBJ2-7; 8 bases fit TRBD1. This CDR3 has 13 amino acids. In germline, CDR1 is SGHTA, CDR2 FQGTGA. V was pared by 0 bases and J by 5 bases, with 0 bases of the junction left unmatched. This CDR3 is CASSLTGQDEQYF. Written as DNA, the CDR3 is TGTGCCAGCAGCTTAACGGGACAGGACGAGCAGTACTTC.

The chain uses TRBV5-1 and TRBJ1-1; 9 bases are a match to TRBD1. Trimming cost V 1 base and J 7 bases; bases outside gene matches: 17. This CDR3 is built from 18 residues. CDR1 and CDR2 (germline): SGHRS, YFSETQ. CDR3 coding DNA: TGCGCCAGCAGCTTGCCCACAGGGGGCGCGGGGAATAGAGGTGAAGCTTTCTTT. Its protein is CASSLPTGGAGNRGEAFF.

The V call is TRBV5-6, the J call TRBJ2-2; no reliable D call. Per the germline V gene, CDR1 is SGHDT and CDR2 is YYEEEE. This CDR3 spans 15 amino acids. Trimming took off 0 bases at V and 3 bases at J, with 9 bases between the two ends. The CDR3 region is CASSLGAFDTGELFF. CDR3 DNA sequence: TGTGCCAGCAGCTTGGGGGCCTTCGACACCGGGGAGCTGTTTTTT.

J is TRBJ2-7 and V is TRBV7-2; 7 positions agree with TRBD1. The V and J ends lost 4 bases and 2 bases, in that order; junction bases with no gene match: 5. Germline V gene lookup returns CDR1 SGHTA and CDR2 FQGNSA. The CDR3 spans 14 residues. CDR3 protein: CASSSRQGPYEQYF. In DNA form, the CDR3 reads TGTGCCAGCAGCTCAAGACAGGGCCCCTACGAGCAGTACTTC.

The chain employs TRBV20-1 and TRBJ2-7, with D unclear. CDR3 length equals 11 residues. V dropped 1 base and J dropped 6 bases, with 7 bases sitting between them. Germline CDR1 is DFQATT and CDR2 is SNEGSKA (reference sequence). CDR3 in amino acids: CSARGPGEQYF. In nucleotides, the CDR3 is TGCAGTGCTAGAGGACCGGGCGAGCAGTACTTC.

J is TRBJ2-5 and V is TRBV4-1, with unresolved D. This CDR3 spans 14 amino acids. Looked up from germline, CDR1 is MGHRA and CDR2 is YSYEKL. Trimming shortened V by 4 bases and J by 1 base, and 10 bases separated the two germline ends. CDR3 DNA sequence: TGCGCCAGCAGCCGCGTGGACGTCCAAGAGACCCAGTACTTC. Its translation is CASSRVDVQETQYF.

J is TRBJ1-5 and V is TRBV6-4; D unresolved. Germline V gives CDR1 MRHNA, CDR2 SNTAGT. Trimming left V 6 bases short and J 0 bases short, with 27 bases between. This CDR3 region has 20 residues. DNA for the CDR3: TGTGCCAGCAGCCTTGGCGTCGGGGTATGGGTATTGTGTAGCAATCAGCCCCAGCATTTT. Translating it yields CASSLGVGVWVLCSNQPQHF.

The chain uses TRBV2 and TRBJ2-1; 7 bases agree with TRBD1. V lost 10 bases and J lost 4; bases outside the gene matches: 1. Germline V gene sequence: CDR1 SNHLY, CDR2 FYNNEI. CDR3 size: 11 residues. This CDR3 is CATGQYNEQFF. DNA of the CDR3: TGTGCCACGGGACAGTACAATGAGCAGTTCTTC.

This sequence joins TRBV9 and TRBJ1-1; unclear D gene. Germline values: CDR1 SGDLS, CDR2 YYNGEE. CDR3 length: 15 amino acids. V dropped 0 bases and J dropped 1 base, with 10 bases sitting between them. The CDR3 loop reads CASSVGSRPNTEAFF. CDR3 coding DNA: TGTGCCAGCAGCGTAGGGTCCAGACCGAACACTGAAGCTTTCTTT.

The chain links TRBV3-1 (or the pseudogene TRBV3-2) to TRBJ2-5, with D uncertain. Germline-derived CDR1 and CDR2 are LGHDT and YNNKEL (reference sequence). Trimming took off 0 bases at V and 5 bases at J, with 4 bases between the two ends. The CDR3 contains 12 residues. Here the CDR3 DNA reads TGTGCCAGCAGCCAAGAAGTCGAGACCCAGTACTTC. The encoded protein is CASSQEVETQYF.

The chain links TRBV6-5 to TRBJ2-7; D is unclear. This CDR3 has 15 amino acids. Germline V gene lookup returns CDR1 MNHEY and CDR2 SVGAGI. Deletions cut 6 bases from V and 1 base from J, with 16 bases between. The CDR3 protein is CASSRRADGSYEQYF. The CDR3 bases are TGTGCCAGCAGCCGACGGGCCGACGGATCCTACGAGCAGTACTTC.

This chain connects TRBV27 to TRBJ2-7, with 10 bases aligning to TRBD2. The CDR3 sequence is 16 residues long. Per germline, CDR1 MNHEY and CDR2 SMNVEV (reference sequence). V was clipped by 4 bases and J by 6 bases; unmatched bases: 12. CDR3 sequence: CASSSGSSGRAIEQYF. The DNA for the CDR3 is TGTGCCAGCAGTTCAGGGAGCAGCGGGAGGGCCATCGAGCAGTACTTC.

This clone was counted a few times. The CDR3: CASGLTGRLNQPQHF. DNA for the CDR3: TGTGCCAGCGGATTGACAGGGAGACTCAATCAGCCCCAGCATTTT. The chain is built from TRBV28 and TRBJ1-5, with 7 bases aligning to TRBD1. CDR1 and CDR2 from the germline V gene are MDHEN and SYDVKM. With 8 bases clipped from V and 3 bases from J, the junction kept 10 bases outside the gene matches. This CDR3 spans 15 amino acids.

J is TRBJ1-2 and V is TRBV6-5; the D gene is possibly TRBD1 (5 bases). Germline V gene sequence: CDR1 MNHEY, CDR2 SVGAGI. Trimming took 5 bases from V and 4 from J, leaving 11 bases between them. This CDR3 comprises 13 residues. For the CDR3, the DNA is TGTGCCAGCAGTATCCAGGGTGGCTATGGCTACACCTTC. This translates into CASSIQGGYGYTF.

The rearrangement uses TRBV6-1 and TRBJ1-3, with a tentative D call TRBD1 (5 bases). The V end was cut by 2 bases, the J end by 1 base, with 9 bases between. Germline assignment: CDR1 MNHNS and CDR2 SASEGT. CDR3 length: 15 residues. The CDR3: CASSELPGSGNTIYF. The DNA of the CDR3 is TGTGCCAGCAGTGAATTACCAGGGTCTGGAAACACCATATATTTT.

The chain has TRBV2 and TRBJ2-2, with 7 bases matching TRBD1. The germline V gene encodes CDR1 SNHLY and CDR2 FYNNEI. This CDR3 is built from 16 residues. V lost 3 bases to trimming and J lost 3 bases; unmatched junction nucleotides: 7. CDR3 residues: CASSDPGQSYTGELFF. CDR3 DNA sequence: TGTGCCAGCAGTGACCCGGGACAGTCATACACCGGGGAGCTGTTTTTT.

V and J are TRBV24-1 and TRBJ2-7; D unclear. Per the germline V gene, CDR1 is KGHDR and CDR2 is SFDVKD. The CDR3 runs 11 residues. V was cut by 1 base and J by 7 bases, with 4 bases left in between. This chain's CDR3 is CATSDFREQYF. The CDR3 coding sequence is TGTGCCACCAGTGATTTCAGGGAGCAGTACTTC.

The V call is TRBV13, the J call TRBJ1-2; D gene uncertain. This CDR3 is built from 15 residues. Germline CDR1 is PRHDT and CDR2 is FYEKMQ (reference sequence). Deletions cut 0 bases from V and 2 bases from J, with 10 bases between. The CDR3 loop reads CASSLGNFPNYGYTF. The CDR3 DNA follows: TGTGCCAGCAGCTTAGGCAACTTCCCCAACTATGGCTACACCTTC.

V is TRBV7-3 and J is TRBJ2-1; D uncertain. Germline V gene data show CDR1 as SGHTA and CDR2 as FQGTGA. This CDR3 is built from 16 residues. V gave up 4 bases and J gave up 1 base, with 14 bases separating them. CDR3 nucleotide sequence: TGTGCCAGCAGCTCCCGACTCGATAAATCCTACAATGAGCAGTTCTTC. Translation: CASSSRLDKSYNEQFF. Variable domain in full (rest from reference TRBV7-3 and TRBJ2-1): GAGVSQTPSNKVTEKGKYVELRCDPISGHTALYWYRQSLGQGPEFLIYFQGTGAADDSGLPNDRFFAVRPEGSVSTLKIQRTERGDSAVYLCASSSRLDKSYNEQFFGPGTRLTVL.

The chain combines TRBV19 with TRBJ1-5; TRBD1 aligns across 9 bases. V shed 3 bases, J shed 6 bases, and the junction held 6 bases outside the gene matches. The CDR3 sequence is 15 residues long. Per the germline V gene, CDR1 is LNHDA and CDR2 is SQIVND (reference sequence). CDR3 in amino acids: CASSIGQGPIQPQHF. The DNA of the CDR3 is TGTGCCAGTAGTATTGGACAGGGGCCCATTCAGCCCCAGCATTTT. Supplemented by reference TRBV19 and TRBJ1-5, the full variable domain reads DGGITQSPKYLFRKEGQNVTLSCEQNLNHDAMYWYRQDPGQGLRLIYYSQIVNDFQKGDIAEGYSVSREKKESFPLTVTSAQKNPTAFYLCASSIGQGPIQPQHFGDGTRLSIL.

This sequence joins TRBV27 and TRBJ1-1; TRBD1 might be the D (5 bases). In germline, CDR1 is MNHEY, CDR2 SMNVEV (reference sequence). With 4 bases removed from V and 1 base from J, the gap between germline ends came to 13 bases. The CDR3 length is 15 residues. This CDR3 is CASSSPDQGNTEAFF. The CDR3 coding sequence is TGTGCCAGCAGTTCCCCCGATCAGGGGAACACTGAAGCTTTCTTT.

This chain joins TRBV7-9 and TRBJ2-6; D unclear. Germline values: CDR1 SEHNR, CDR2 FQNEAQ (reference sequence). The CDR3 runs to 17 residues. V was clipped by 5 bases and J by 0 bases, with 14 bases between them. CDR3 in DNA: TGTGCCAGCAGCCGCGTCCGGGTCACCTCTGGGGCCAACGTCCTGACTTTC. As protein: CASSRVRVTSGANVLTF.

This chain uses TRBV12-3 or TRBV12-4 with TRBJ1-1; D uncertain. The V end lost 4 bases, the J end lost 1 base, and 7 bases lay between the germline ends. The CDR3 contains 13 residues. CDR3 amino acids: CASSYLGNTEAFF. CDR3 coding DNA: TGTGCCAGCAGTTATCTGGGGAACACTGAAGCTTTCTTT.

As for this clone: Other DNA sequences of this sample code for an identical CDR3. This chain joins TRBV4-1 and TRBJ2-3, with D uncertain. V was clipped by 3 bases and J by 4 bases, with 5 bases between them. From germline, CDR1 is MGHRA and CDR2 YSYEKL. The CDR3 spans 12 residues. The CDR3 here is CASSQGPDTQYF. The CDR3 coding sequence is TGCGCCAGCAGCCAGGGCCCAGATACGCAGTATTTT.

This chain uses TRBV11-2 with TRBJ2-7; D perhaps matches TRBD2 (6 bases). CDR1 is SGHAT, CDR2 FQNNGV, per germline. This CDR3 contains 17 residues. Trimming removed 3 bases at V and 3 bases at J, with 21 bases between. The CDR3 protein is CASSLASGGELHYEQYF. The CDR3 coding sequence is TGTGCCAGCAGCTTGGCCAGCGGAGGGGAGCTTCACTACGAGCAGTACTTC.

This chain uses TRBV6-2 or TRBV6-3 with TRBJ2-5, with TRBD2 matching 8 bases. CDR1 MNHEY and CDR2 SVGEGT come from the germline V gene. V was pared by 4 bases and J by 4 bases, with 8 bases of the junction left unmatched. The CDR3 length is 15 residues. CDR3 coding DNA: TGTGCCAGCAGTTTCCGCACTAGCGGTATAGAGACCCAGTACTTC. Translating it yields CASSFRTSGIETQYF.